The 27 T cell receptor beta chains listed next were all sequenced from one sample in a study of blood T cell repertoires in COVID-19. Some clones are missing from TCRdb's copy, which holds only in-frame ones; the method was immunoSEQ multiplex PCR. The data contain around 330,000 clones, about 87% of them seen just once; the ten biggest clones take up 1.5% to 2%. Sequencing input: peripheral blood. Receptors were obtained from a woman aged 30 to 39 with COVID-19, enrolled during active disease.

CDR3: CASSEPSTGGLFEAFF. The DNA of the CDR3 is TGTGCCAGCAGTGAACCGTCCACAGGGGGTTTATTTGAAGCTTTCTTT. The V gene is TRBV25-1, the J gene TRBJ1-1; TRBD1 matches 8 bases. Germline V gene lookup returns CDR1 MGHDK and CDR2 SYGVNS. This CDR3 has 16 amino acids. V gave up 2 bases and J gave up 7 bases; unmatched junction bases: 12.

The chain carries TRBV7-9 and TRBJ1-3; 9 bases are shared with TRBD1. V trimming: 1 base; J trimming: 4 bases; junction bases outside the gene matches: 5. In germline, CDR1 is SEHNR, CDR2 FQNEAQ (reference sequence). The CDR3 covers 16 residues. The CDR3 sequence is CASSLGDRGKGNTIYF. Here the CDR3 DNA reads TGTGCCAGCAGCTTAGGAGACAGGGGGAAAGGAAACACCATATATTTT.

V gene TRBV6-2 or TRBV6-3 combines with J gene TRBJ1-1; 7 nucleotides line up with TRBD1. This CDR3 is 13 amino acids long. Germline lookup yields CDR1 MNHEY and CDR2 SVGEGT. The V and J ends lost 5 bases and 4 bases, in that order; junction bases with no gene match: 4. Here the CDR3 reads CASSGSGGTEAFF. CDR3 DNA: TGTGCCAGCAGTGGATCAGGGGGCACTGAAGCTTTCTTT.

This sequence joins TRBV11-3 and TRBJ2-3, with TRBD2 matching over 10 bases. There are 20 residues in the CDR3. Losses at the gene ends were 0 bases for V and 3 bases for J; bases not matched to a gene: 15. Per germline, CDR1 SGHNT and CDR2 YENEEA. The chain's CDR3 is CASSLDPGWGYSGGTDTQYF. The CDR3 DNA reads as TGTGCCAGCAGCTTAGATCCGGGCTGGGGATATAGCGGGGGGACAGATACGCAGTATTTT.

V is TRBV19 and J is TRBJ2-3; TRBD2 matches 9 bases. With 0 bases clipped from V and 4 bases from J, the junction kept 5 bases outside the gene matches. Germline V gene sequence: CDR1 LNHDA, CDR2 SQIVND (reference sequence). This CDR3 region has 16 residues. CDR3 in DNA: TGTGCCAGTAGTATAGAACGCGGGGGGGAATCAGATACGCAGTATTTT. Translating it yields CASSIERGGESDTQYF.

The V and J genes are TRBV7-2 and TRBJ2-5; the match to TRBD2 covers 14 bases. V lost 5 bases and J lost 9; bases outside the gene matches: 11. Germline V lookup: CDR1 SGHTA, CDR2 FQGNSA. The CDR3 is 16 residues long. The CDR3 sequence is CASSARTSGGPPAQYF. CDR3 coding DNA: TGTGCCAGCAGCGCCCGGACTAGCGGGGGGCCGCCGGCCCAGTACTTC.

V usage is TRBV5-1 and J usage is TRBJ1-4; 7 bases agree with TRBD1. This CDR3 spans 15 amino acids. Germline CDR1 reads SGHRS; CDR2 reads YFSETQ. The ends lost 4 bases at V and 6 bases at J; junction bases unmatched: 9. In DNA form, the CDR3 reads TGCGCCAGCAGCCCGACAGGGAACCCTGATGAAAAACTGTTTTTT. This sequence encodes CASSPTGNPDEKLFF.

J is TRBJ1-5 and V is TRBV11-2; D remains ambiguous. The V end lost 2 bases, the J end lost 9 bases, and 17 bases lay between the germline ends. CDR3 size: 15 residues. Germline lookup yields CDR1 SGHAT and CDR2 FQNNGV. Written as DNA, the CDR3 is TGTGCCAGCAGCTTATCTAGTACCCCTCTAGGGCCCCAGCATTTT. It specifies CASSLSSTPLGPQHF.

This rearrangement joins TRBV19 to TRBJ1-4, with TRBD1 matching over 9 bases. Germline V gives CDR1 LNHDA, CDR2 SQIVND (reference sequence). CDR3 length equals 14 residues. Trimming removed 8 bases from V and 7 bases from J; junction bases left unmatched: 8. The CDR3: CASSPGTGIEKLFF. Written as DNA, the CDR3 is TGTGCCAGTTCACCCGGGACAGGGATTGAAAAACTGTTTTTT.

This CDR3 reads CASSSTGGKGKPQHF. The CDR3 DNA reads TGTGCCAGCAGCTCTACAGGGGGGAAGGGTAAGCCCCAGCATTTT. The V and J genes are TRBV7-8 and TRBJ1-5, with 8 positions matching TRBD1. This CDR3 comprises 15 residues. V trimming: 4 bases; J trimming: 8 bases; junction bases outside the gene matches: 10. Germline loops: CDR1 SGHVS, CDR2 FQNEAQ.

The chain has TRBV2 and TRBJ1-2, with D maybe TRBD1 (5 bases). The CDR3 spans 13 residues. V was trimmed by 6 bases and J by 0 bases, leaving 8 bases between them. From germline, CDR1 is SNHLY and CDR2 FYNNEI. In DNA, the CDR3 is TGTGCCAGCAGGGGGGGGTCTAACTATGGCTACACCTTC. It codes for CASRGGSNYGYTF.

The chain is built from TRBV11-3 and TRBJ2-5; 8 bases line up with TRBD2. Germline CDR1 SGHNT, CDR2 YENEEA. The ends lost 5 bases at V and 1 base at J; junction bases unmatched: 18. This CDR3 comprises 19 residues. CDR3 protein: CASSPWDIGDSGTQETQYF. CDR3 bases: TGTGCCAGCAGCCCCTGGGATATCGGGGATAGCGGGACCCAAGAGACCCAGTACTTC.

This clone occurred a few times. The chain carries TRBV4-1 and TRBJ1-1; D remains unclear. The CDR3 spans 15 residues. V shed 6 bases and J shed 4 bases, with 18 bases lying between them. Germline V gene sequence: CDR1 MGHRA, CDR2 YSYEKL. CDR3 bases: TGCGCCAGCAGATTCACAGCGGGAGGTCTCACTGAAGCTTTCTTT. It translates to CASRFTAGGLTEAFF.

This chain joins TRBV5-6 and TRBJ2-7; 9 bases line up with TRBD1. V lost 2 bases to trimming and J lost 2 bases; unmatched junction nucleotides: 2. This CDR3 is 14 amino acids long. The V gene's germline CDR1 is SGHDT and CDR2 YYEEEE. The CDR3 protein is CASSLRTGAYEQYF. The CDR3 DNA reads as TGTGCCAGCAGCTTAAGGACAGGGGCCTACGAGCAGTACTTC.

V is TRBV2 and J is TRBJ1-2, with 7 positions matching TRBD1. The CDR3 extends over 14 amino acids. CDR1 SNHLY and CDR2 FYNNEI come from the germline V gene. V lost 3 bases and J lost 4; bases outside the gene matches: 5. The CDR3 region is CASSDSGQFYGYTF. CDR3 DNA: TGTGCCAGCAGTGACTCGGGACAGTTCTATGGCTACACCTTC.

The rearrangement links TRBV4-3 to TRBJ2-1; D gene ambiguous. The CDR3 length is 18 residues. Germline assignment: CDR1 LGHNA and CDR2 YSLEER. The germline V and J ends were trimmed by 2 bases and 3 bases, with 20 bases remaining between them. The CDR3 is CASSQSSLMRPDYNEQFF. The CDR3 DNA follows: TGCGCCAGCAGCCAATCCTCCCTAATGAGGCCAGACTACAATGAGCAGTTCTTC.

The gene calls are TRBV3-1 (or the pseudogene TRBV3-2) and TRBJ2-1; 16 nucleotides line up with TRBD2. Losses at the gene ends were 4 bases for V and 9 bases for J; bases not matched to a gene: 3. CDR1 and CDR2 from the germline V gene are LGHDT and YNNKEL (reference sequence). CDR3 size: 15 residues. The CDR3 bases are TGTGCCAGCAGCCCGGGACTAGCGGGGGGGCGTGAGCAGTTCTTC. Its protein is CASSPGLAGGREQFF.

The V gene is TRBV4-1, the J gene TRBJ1-3, with D possibly being TRBD1 (6 bases). Germline V gene data show CDR1 as MGHRA and CDR2 as YSYEKL. With 2 bases removed from V and 4 bases from J, the gap between germline ends came to 6 bases. The CDR3 loop spans 13 amino acids. The CDR3 sequence: CASSQTGGNTIYF. For the CDR3, the DNA is TGCGCCAGCAGCCAAACAGGGGGAAACACCATATATTTT.

J is TRBJ1-6 and V is TRBV5-8; D may be TRBD1 (5 bases). From germline, CDR1 is SGHTS and CDR2 YDEGEE. V dropped 4 bases and J dropped 10 bases, with 18 bases sitting between them. The CDR3 has 15 amino acids. CDR3 DNA: TGTGCCAGCAGCCCGTTGGGAGGGGTCGGCTCACCCCTCCACTTT. This codes for CASSPLGGVGSPLHF.

The chain joins TRBV6-5 to TRBJ2-1; tentative D call: TRBD1 (6 bases). This CDR3 is 15 amino acids long. Per germline, CDR1 MNHEY and CDR2 SVGAGI. Trimming left V 0 bases short and J 8 bases short, with 14 bases between. CDR3 region: CASSYSRQALDEQFF. CDR3 bases: TGTGCCAGCAGTTACTCCAGACAGGCTCTGGATGAGCAGTTCTTC.

A few counts support this clone. The chain combines TRBV2 with TRBJ1-1; D might be TRBD1 (5 bases). CDR3 size: 13 residues. In germline, CDR1 is SNHLY, CDR2 FYNNEI. V gave up 6 bases and J gave up 4 bases, with 12 bases separating them. CDR3 in DNA: TGTGCCAGCAGCCCCGACAGTTCCACTGAAGCTTTCTTT. This encodes CASSPDSSTEAFF.

The rearrangement uses TRBV7-2 and TRBJ2-2, with D hard to call. Trimming stripped 0 bases from V and 4 bases from J, with 6 bases between. Germline V gene data show CDR1 as SGHTA and CDR2 as FQGNSA. The CDR3 totals 14 residues. In nucleotides, the CDR3 is TGTGCCAGCAGCTTAGCATTAATCACCGGGGAGCTGTTTTTT. Amino acids: CASSLALITGELFF.

CDR3 DNA sequence: TGTGCCAGCAGTCTACAGGGGGCTAATCAGCCCCAGCATTTT. Amino acid sequence: CASSLQGANQPQHF. The genes are TRBV2 and TRBJ1-5; 9 positions match TRBD1. Germline CDR1 is SNHLY and CDR2 is FYNNEI. This CDR3 comprises 14 residues. After removal of 5 bases from V and 4 bases from J, the junction contained 3 bases not matched to a gene.

The chain links TRBV2 to TRBJ1-6; 9 nucleotides align to TRBD1. The V segment lost 7 bases and the J segment 6 bases; nucleotides outside the gene matches: 7. This CDR3 comprises 15 residues. CDR1 and CDR2 (germline): SNHLY, FYNNEI. CDR3 loop: CASTGTGRGNSPLHF. The CDR3 nucleotides read TGTGCCAGCACCGGGACAGGGAGAGGTAATTCACCCCTCCACTTT.

This chain uses TRBV7-8 with TRBJ1-3; 7 bases are a match to TRBD1. V shed 5 bases and J 3 bases; nucleotides not matched to a gene: 7. Germline V CDR1 and CDR2: SGHVS, FQNEAQ. The CDR3 runs 15 residues. The CDR3 is CASSPPGGIGNTIYF. The CDR3 coding sequence is TGTGCCAGCAGCCCCCCAGGGGGGATTGGAAACACCATATATTTT.

This clone is a singleton in its sample. The genes are TRBV6-5 and TRBJ2-5; the D gene is possibly TRBD1 (6 bases). The V and J ends lost 6 bases and 1 base respectively, with 15 bases between them. Per the germline V gene, CDR1 is MNHEY and CDR2 is SVGAGI. The CDR3 is made up of 15 amino acids. As DNA, the CDR3 is TGTGCCAGCAGCACTAAGGGGGTAGGCCAAGAGACCCAGTACTTC. Its translation: CASSTKGVGQETQYF.

This sequence joins TRBV12-5 and TRBJ1-4; 10 nucleotides line up with TRBD1. Germline CDR1 is LGHNT and CDR2 is FRNRAP. Unmatched junction bases numbered 5, after V lost 6 bases and J lost 7 bases. The CDR3 is made up of 14 amino acids. CDR3 loop: CASGLTGGFEKLFF. CDR3 DNA sequence: TGTGCTAGTGGCTTGACAGGGGGCTTTGAAAAACTGTTTTTT.